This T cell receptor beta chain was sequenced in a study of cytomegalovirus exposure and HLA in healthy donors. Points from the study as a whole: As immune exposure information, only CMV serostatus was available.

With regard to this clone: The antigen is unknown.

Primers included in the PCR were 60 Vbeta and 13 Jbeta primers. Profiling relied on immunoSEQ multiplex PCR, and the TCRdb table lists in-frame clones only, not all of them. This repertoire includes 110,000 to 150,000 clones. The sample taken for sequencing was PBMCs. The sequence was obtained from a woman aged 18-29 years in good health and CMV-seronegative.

The CDR3 protein is CASSQGQSETQYF. The CDR3 DNA reads TGTGCCAGCAGCCAGGGACAATCGGAGACCCAGTACTTC. The chain uses TRBV7-3 and TRBJ2-5, with D possibly TRBD1 on 6 matching bases. CDR1 and CDR2 from the germline V gene are SGHTA and FQGTGA. Trimming stripped 5 bases from V and 5 bases from J, with 12 bases between. The CDR3 is 13 residues long.